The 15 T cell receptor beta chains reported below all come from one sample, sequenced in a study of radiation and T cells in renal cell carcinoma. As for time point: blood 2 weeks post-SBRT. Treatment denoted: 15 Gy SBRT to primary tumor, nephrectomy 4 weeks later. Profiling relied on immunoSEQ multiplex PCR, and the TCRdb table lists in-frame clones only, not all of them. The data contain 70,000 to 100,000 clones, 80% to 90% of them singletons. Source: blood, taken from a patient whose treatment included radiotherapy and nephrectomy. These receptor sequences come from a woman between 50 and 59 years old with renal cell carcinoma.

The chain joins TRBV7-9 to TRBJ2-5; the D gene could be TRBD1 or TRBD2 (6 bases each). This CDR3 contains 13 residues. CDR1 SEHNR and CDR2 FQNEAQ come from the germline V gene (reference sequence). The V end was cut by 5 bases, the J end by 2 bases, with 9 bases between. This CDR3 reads CASSKGGQETQYF. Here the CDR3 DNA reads TGTGCCAGCAGCAAGGGGGGACAAGAGACCCAGTACTTC.

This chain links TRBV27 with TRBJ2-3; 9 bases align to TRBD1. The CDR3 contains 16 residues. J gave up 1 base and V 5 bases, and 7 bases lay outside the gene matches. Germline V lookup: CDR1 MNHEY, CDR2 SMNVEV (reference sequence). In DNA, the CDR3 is TGTGCCAGCAGTCTACAGGGGGCTCAGGGCACAGATACGCAGTATTTT. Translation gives CASSLQGAQGTDTQYF.

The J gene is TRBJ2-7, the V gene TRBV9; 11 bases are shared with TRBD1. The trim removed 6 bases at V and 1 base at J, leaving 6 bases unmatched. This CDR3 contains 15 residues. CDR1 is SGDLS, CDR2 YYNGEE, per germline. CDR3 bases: TGTGCCAGCACCCTAGGACAGGGGGCATCCTACGAGCAGTACTTC. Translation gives CASTLGQGASYEQYF.

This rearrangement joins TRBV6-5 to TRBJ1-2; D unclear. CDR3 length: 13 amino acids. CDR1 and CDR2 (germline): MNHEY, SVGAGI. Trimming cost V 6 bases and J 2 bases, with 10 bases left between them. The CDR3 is CASRREMNYGYTF. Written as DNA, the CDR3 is TGTGCCAGCAGGAGGGAGATGAACTATGGCTACACCTTC.

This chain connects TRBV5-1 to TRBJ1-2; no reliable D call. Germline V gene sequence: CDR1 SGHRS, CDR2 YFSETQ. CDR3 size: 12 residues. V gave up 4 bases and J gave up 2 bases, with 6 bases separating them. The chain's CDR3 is CASSLDNYGYTF. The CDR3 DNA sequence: TGCGCCAGCAGCCTCGACAACTATGGCTACACCTTC.

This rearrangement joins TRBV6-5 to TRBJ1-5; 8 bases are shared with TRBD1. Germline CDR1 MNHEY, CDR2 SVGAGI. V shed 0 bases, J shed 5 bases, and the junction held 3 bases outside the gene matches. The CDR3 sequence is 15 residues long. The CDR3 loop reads CASSYSTRGHQPQHF. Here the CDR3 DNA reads TGTGCCAGCAGTTACTCGACCAGGGGGCATCAGCCCCAGCATTTT.

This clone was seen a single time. The chain's CDR3 is CASSWTGEEPLHF. CDR3 coding DNA: TGTGCCAGCAGTTGGACAGGGGAGGAACCCCTCCACTTT. The J gene is TRBJ1-6, the V gene TRBV2; the match to TRBD1 covers 9 bases. The germline CDR1 and CDR2 sequences are SNHLY and FYNNEI. V lost 5 bases to trimming and J lost 12 bases; unmatched junction nucleotides: 5. The CDR3 runs to 13 residues. Supplemented by reference TRBV2 and TRBJ1-6, the full variable domain reads EPEVTQTPSHQVTQMGQEVILRCVPISNHLYFYWYRQILGQKVEFLVSFYNNEISEKSEIFDDQFSVERPDGSNFTLKIRSTKLEDSAMYFCASSWTGEEPLHFGNGTRLTVT.

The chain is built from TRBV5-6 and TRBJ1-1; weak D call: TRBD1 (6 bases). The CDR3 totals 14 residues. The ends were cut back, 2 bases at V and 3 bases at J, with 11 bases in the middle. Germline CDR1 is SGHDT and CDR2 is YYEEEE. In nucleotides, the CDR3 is TGTGCCAGCAGCTTCGGCGGGGGCCACACTGAAGCTTTCTTT. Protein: CASSFGGGHTEAFF.

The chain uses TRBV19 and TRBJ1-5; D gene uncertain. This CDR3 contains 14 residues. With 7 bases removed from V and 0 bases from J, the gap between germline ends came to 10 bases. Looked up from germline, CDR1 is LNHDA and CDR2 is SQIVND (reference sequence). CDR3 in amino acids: CASIQLNSNQPQHF. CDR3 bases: TGTGCCAGTATTCAGCTCAATAGCAATCAGCCCCAGCATTTT.

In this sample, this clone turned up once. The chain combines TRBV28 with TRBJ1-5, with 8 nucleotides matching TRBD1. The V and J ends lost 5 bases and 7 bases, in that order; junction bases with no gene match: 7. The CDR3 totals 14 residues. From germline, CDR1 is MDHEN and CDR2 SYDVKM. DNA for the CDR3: TGTGCCAGCAGTCCAACAGGGGGATACCAGCCCCAGCATTTT. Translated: CASSPTGGYQPQHF.

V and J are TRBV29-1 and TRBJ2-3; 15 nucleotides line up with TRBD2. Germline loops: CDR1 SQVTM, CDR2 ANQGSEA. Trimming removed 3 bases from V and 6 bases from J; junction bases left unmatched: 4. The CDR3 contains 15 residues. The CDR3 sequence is CSVDGLAGGGDTQYF. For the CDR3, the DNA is TGCAGCGTTGATGGACTAGCGGGAGGGGGGGATACGCAGTATTTT.

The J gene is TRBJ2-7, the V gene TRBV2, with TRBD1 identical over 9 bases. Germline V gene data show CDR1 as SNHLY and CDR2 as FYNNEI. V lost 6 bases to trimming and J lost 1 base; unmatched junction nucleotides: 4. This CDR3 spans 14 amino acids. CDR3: CASRGTGPSYEQYF. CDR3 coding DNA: TGTGCCAGCAGGGGGACAGGGCCATCCTACGAGCAGTACTTC.

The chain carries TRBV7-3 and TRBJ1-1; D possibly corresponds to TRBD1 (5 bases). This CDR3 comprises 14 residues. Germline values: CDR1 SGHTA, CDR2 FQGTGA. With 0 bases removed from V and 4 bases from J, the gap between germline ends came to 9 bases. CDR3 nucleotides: TGTGCCAGCAGCTTAACGAAGGGGCCCACTGAAGCTTTCTTT. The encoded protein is CASSLTKGPTEAFF.

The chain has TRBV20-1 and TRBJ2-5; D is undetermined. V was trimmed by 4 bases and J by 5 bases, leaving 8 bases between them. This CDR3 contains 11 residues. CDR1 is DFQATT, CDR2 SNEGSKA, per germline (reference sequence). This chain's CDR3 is CSAIGRETQYF. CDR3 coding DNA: TGCAGTGCTATCGGGCGGGAGACCCAGTACTTC.

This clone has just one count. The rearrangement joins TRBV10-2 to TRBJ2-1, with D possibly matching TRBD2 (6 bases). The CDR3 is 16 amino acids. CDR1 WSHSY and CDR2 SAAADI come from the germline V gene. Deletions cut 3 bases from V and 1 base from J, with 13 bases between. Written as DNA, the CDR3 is TGCGCCAGCAGTGAATCCAGGGAGGTTTCCTACAATGAGCAGTTCTTC. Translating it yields CASSESREVSYNEQFF.